This T cell receptor beta chain was profiled in a study of cytomegalovirus exposure and HLA in healthy donors. V dropped 4 bases and J dropped 1; count of bases not matched to a gene: 6. Germline CDR1 MGHDK, CDR2 SYGVNS. The CDR3 is made up of 15 amino acids. Sequencing was performed with immunoSEQ multiplex PCR; in TCRdb, only in-frame clones are kept and a portion is missing. This table holds more than 85,000 clones, approximately 90% found once. The donors were in the approximately 110-subject validation cohort; that cohort was separate from the roughly 700-subject first cohort. This receptor was obtained from a woman aged 30 to 39 in good health and CMV-seropositive. V gene TRBV25-1 combines with J gene TRBJ2-5, with 7 positions matching TRBD1. Sequences were obtained from PBMCs. CDR3 DNA sequence: TGTGCCAGCAGTGTCAGGCGACAGGGCCAAGAGACCCAGTACTTC. This encodes CASSVRRQGQETQYF.